This TCR beta chain was sequenced for a study of blood T cell repertoires in COVID-19. The germline CDR1 and CDR2 sequences are SGHVS and FNYEAQ. The CDR3 covers 17 residues. Trimming shortened V by 5 bases and J by 4 bases, and 23 bases separated the two germline ends. Libraries were prepared by immunoSEQ multiplex PCR; TCRdb keeps only in-frame clonotypes and omits some of them. The sample records under 200,000 clones, roughly 84% being singletons. Individuals aged about 18 to 95 years were recruited from 24 US areas. Participants reported their clinical history, and cohort assignment relied on those reports. Before being deemed recovered, Cohort 3 donors had two negative PCRs, clearance, or symptom resolution.

This clonotype was obtained from a woman aged 45-65 years who had recovered from COVID-19. The rearrangement joins TRBV7-6 to TRBJ1-1, with D possibly matching TRBD1 (5 bases). Material for sequencing was PBMCs or T cells enriched from blood (not recorded which). The CDR3 region is CASSGTAVEGLGTEAFF. The CDR3, as DNA: TGTGCCAGCAGCGGGACCGCGGTGGAGGGTCTGGGCACTGAAGCTTTCTTT.